These 13 T cell receptor beta chains were all obtained from the same sample, sequenced in a study of blood T cell repertoires in COVID-19. Sequencing was performed with immunoSEQ multiplex PCR; in TCRdb, only in-frame clones are kept and a portion is missing. The sample has 400,000 to 500,000 clones; approximately 90% are singletons. Input material: peripheral blood. These TCRs come from a woman in her twenties or thirties with active or convalescent COVID-19.

This CDR3 reads CATSRDPGHSGNTIYF. The DNA for the CDR3 is TGTGCCACCAGCAGAGATCCAGGCCACTCTGGAAACACCATATATTTT. The gene calls are TRBV15 and TRBJ1-3; no clear D gene. V was trimmed by 0 bases and J by 0 bases, leaving 9 bases between them. Germline lookup yields CDR1 LNHNV and CDR2 YYDKDF (reference sequence). CDR3 length: 16 residues.

The rearrangement uses TRBV27 and TRBJ2-7; 9 bases are a match to TRBD1. The CDR3 loop spans 13 amino acids. Germline V gene data show CDR1 as MNHEY and CDR2 as SMNVEV (reference sequence). Unmatched junction bases numbered 4, after V lost 5 bases and J lost 5 bases. CDR3 bases: TGTGCCAGCAGTACAGGGGGCGCCCACGAGCAGTACTTC. Protein: CASSTGGAHEQYF.

This clone occurred a few times. This chain links TRBV19 with TRBJ1-2, with a possible D match to TRBD1 (6 bases). The CDR3 has 14 residues. Per the germline V gene, CDR1 is LNHDA and CDR2 is SQIVND (reference sequence). The V end lost 2 bases, the J end lost 3 bases, and 10 bases lay between the germline ends. CDR3 nucleotides: TGTGCCAGTAGTATAAGGCCAGGGGACTATGGCTACACCTTC. Translation: CASSIRPGDYGYTF. The entire variable domain, with the rest obtained from reference TRBV19 and TRBJ1-2, is as follows: DGGITQSPKYLFRKEGQNVTLSCEQNLNHDAMYWYRQDPGQGLRLIYYSQIVNDFQKGDIAEGYSVSREKKESFPLTVTSAQKNPTAFYLCASSIRPGDYGYTFGSGTRLTVV.

This clone has just one count. The rearrangement uses TRBV13 and TRBJ2-3; D gene uncertain. The CDR3 is made up of 16 amino acids. Germline V lookup: CDR1 PRHDT, CDR2 FYEKMQ (reference sequence). The V end was cut by 5 bases, the J end by 3 bases, with 18 bases between. The CDR3 protein is CASSPNWSTFTDTQYF. CDR3 DNA sequence: TGTGCCAGCAGCCCAAACTGGAGCACCTTTACAGATACGCAGTATTTT.

This clone was counted a few times. The chain has TRBV19 and TRBJ1-5, with a tentative D call TRBD1 (6 bases). Trimming pared 8 bases from V and 4 bases from J, leaving 12 bases between. The CDR3 sequence is 13 residues long. CDR1 and CDR2 from the germline V gene are LNHDA and SQIVND (reference sequence). The CDR3 bases are TGTGCCAGTGAGGGGGGGTATAATCAGCCCCAGCATTTT. This codes for CASEGGYNQPQHF. The whole variable domain, remainder taken from reference TRBV19 and TRBJ1-5, is DGGITQSPKYLFRKEGQNVTLSCEQNLNHDAMYWYRQDPGQGLRLIYYSQIVNDFQKGDIAEGYSVSREKKESFPLTVTSAQKNPTAFYLCASEGGYNQPQHFGDGTRLSIL.

V gene TRBV4-2 combines with J gene TRBJ2-5; D perhaps matches TRBD1 (6 bases). Germline-derived CDR1 and CDR2 are LGHNA and YNFKEQ. Trimming took 3 bases from V and 3 from J, leaving 14 bases between them. The CDR3 covers 15 residues. The CDR3 DNA reads TGTGCCAGCAGCCAGCTACGGGACACCGAAGAGACCCAGTACTTC. It yields the protein CASSQLRDTEETQYF.

The chain links TRBV18 to TRBJ1-3; D call uncertain. The CDR3 consists of 15 residues. Germline V gives CDR1 KGHSH, CDR2 LQKENI. Trimming removed 6 bases from V and 0 bases from J, with 12 bases in between. The chain's CDR3 is CASSRRETSGNTIYF. DNA of the CDR3: TGTGCCAGCTCGCGGCGAGAGACCTCTGGAAACACCATATATTTT.

This chain links TRBV5-5 with TRBJ2-3; TRBD2 is a possible D gene (5 bases). Germline V lookup: CDR1 SGHKS, CDR2 YYEKEE (reference sequence). There are 15 residues in the CDR3. With 4 bases removed from V and 2 bases from J, the gap between germline ends came to 14 bases. This CDR3 reads CASSGSVRPTDTQYF. Written as DNA, the CDR3 is TGTGCCAGCAGCGGGAGCGTAAGGCCCACAGATACGCAGTATTTT.

The chain joins TRBV7-8 to TRBJ2-3, with 7 positions matching TRBD2. Trimming took 5 bases from V and 2 from J; bases not matched to a gene: 7. The CDR3 totals 15 residues. Germline V gene lookup returns CDR1 SGHVS and CDR2 FQNEAQ. CDR3 amino acids: CASSQGLFTTDTQYF. The DNA of the CDR3 is TGTGCCAGCAGCCAGGGACTATTCACCACAGATACGCAGTATTTT.

The V and J genes are TRBV5-6 and TRBJ1-1; a weak D match, TRBD1 (5 bases). The CDR3 consists of 13 residues. With 4 bases removed from V and 1 base from J, the gap between germline ends came to 8 bases. Germline CDR1 reads SGHDT; CDR2 reads YYEEEE. The CDR3: CASSPGWNTEAFF. In DNA, the CDR3 is TGTGCCAGCAGCCCAGGGTGGAACACTGAAGCTTTCTTT.

This rearrangement joins TRBV3-1 (or the pseudogene TRBV3-2) to TRBJ2-7, with 9 bases aligning to TRBD2. Germline V lookup: CDR1 LGHDT, CDR2 YNNKEL (reference sequence). The trim removed 0 bases at V and 0 bases at J, leaving 9 bases unmatched. The CDR3 covers 18 residues. The CDR3 DNA follows: TGTGCCAGCAGCCAAGAAATGCCTAGCGGGGCCTCCTCCTACGAGCAGTACTTC. Its translation: CASSQEMPSGASSYEQYF.

The DNA of the CDR3 is TGTGCCATCAGTGTTTCCGGGACAGGGGTCTATGGCTACACCTTC. It yields the protein CAISVSGTGVYGYTF. J is TRBJ1-2 and V is TRBV10-3; 10 bases match TRBD1. The V and J ends lost 4 bases and 4 bases, in that order; junction bases with no gene match: 6. The CDR3 runs 15 residues. From germline, CDR1 is ENHRY and CDR2 SYGVKD.

This chain uses TRBV14 with TRBJ2-2; maybe TRBD2 (5 bases). The CDR3 is 16 amino acids. The V end lost 3 bases, the J end lost 2 bases, and 13 bases lay between the germline ends. Germline values: CDR1 SGHDN, CDR2 FVKESK. CDR3 DNA sequence: TGTGCCAGCAGCCAGAGGAGGACGGTAAACACCGGGGAGCTGTTTTTT. As protein: CASSQRRTVNTGELFF.